The 9 T cell receptor beta chains below all came from one sample that was sequenced in a study of T-cell reconstitution after alpha-beta-depleted transplantation in children. Molecular barcoding with unique molecular identifiers was used for the TCRbeta library. TCRdb redid the calling of the PCR reads with MiXCR, one entry per CDR3 protein. The data hold 330,000 or so distinct CDR3 sequences, with 10% observed a single time. Material: PBMCs, obtained before TCRalphabeta/CD19-depleted stem cell transplant. These receptor sequences come from a boy in the first two years of life with acute myeloid leukemia, due to receive a stem cell transplant.

This clonotype was counted once. CDR3 in amino acids: CASRDGRQNTEAFF. The CDR3 DNA reads as TGTGCCAGTAGAGACGGACGGCAGAACACTGAAGCTTTCTTT. The V and J genes are TRBV19 and TRBJ1-1; no clear D. The CDR3 covers 14 residues. Trimming took off 6 bases at V and 1 base at J, with 12 bases between the two ends. Germline lookup yields CDR1 LNHDA and CDR2 SQIVND (reference sequence).

J is TRBJ2-3 and V is TRBV30, with D uncertain. The CDR3 totals 13 residues. Trimming pared 4 bases from V and 5 bases from J, leaving 13 bases between. Germline CDR1 GTSNPN, CDR2 SVGIG (reference sequence). CDR3 DNA: TGTGCCTGGACCATCCAGGCTCAAGATACGCAGTATTTT. It codes for CAWTIQAQDTQYF.

In its sample, this clonotype was seen many times. V and J are TRBV5-7 and TRBJ2-4; 9 bases fit TRBD2. TRBV5-7 is marked as an open reading frame, function uncertain. The ends lost 4 bases at V and 1 base at J; junction bases unmatched: 6. The CDR3 totals 16 residues. CDR3 sequence (DNA): TGTGCCAGCAGCCCGGGGACTAGCAGGGCCAAAAACATTCAGTACTTC. This gives the protein CASSPGTSRAKNIQYF.

This clonotype was recorded at least ten times. The V gene is TRBV11-2, the J gene TRBJ2-1; weak D call: TRBD1 (6 bases). The CDR3 contains 13 residues. Trimming left V 1 base short and J 10 bases short, with 11 bases between. Looked up from germline, CDR1 is SGHAT and CDR2 is FQNNGV. This chain's CDR3 is CASSLGRGREQFF. Here the CDR3 DNA reads TGTGCCAGCAGCTTAGGCAGGGGAAGGGAGCAGTTCTTC.

J is TRBJ2-1 and V is TRBV28; D is ambiguous. Trimming took 6 bases from V and 9 from J, leaving 12 bases between them. The CDR3 is 12 amino acids. The V gene's germline CDR1 is MDHEN and CDR2 SYDVKM. This chain's CDR3 is CASSPPVGEQFF. The DNA for the CDR3 is TGTGCCAGCAGCCCGCCTGTGGGTGAGCAGTTCTTC. Looking up the rest from reference TRBV28 and TRBJ2-1 gives the full variable domain: DVKVTQSSRYLVKRTGEKVFLECVQDMDHENMFWYRQDPGLGLRLIYFSYDVKMKEKGDIPEGYSVSREKKERFSLILESASTNQTSMYLCASSPPVGEQFFGPGTRLTVL.

This clonotype occurred a few times. This chain joins TRBV20-1 and TRBJ1-4, with D unresolved. V was clipped by 2 bases and J by 4 bases, with 8 bases between them. This CDR3 region has 13 residues. Germline V gene data show CDR1 as DFQATT and CDR2 as SNEGSKA (reference sequence). CDR3 sequence (DNA): TGCAGTGCTAGACGGGGTTTTAATGAAAAACTGTTTTTT. Protein: CSARRGFNEKLFF.

This clonotype was seen more than once but under ten times. V is TRBV2 and J is TRBJ1-5; D is undetermined. CDR3 length equals 13 residues. Trimming took off 5 bases at V and 7 bases at J, with 12 bases between the two ends. Per the germline V gene, CDR1 is SNHLY and CDR2 is FYNNEI. The CDR3 sequence is CASSLQRIQPQHF. DNA of the CDR3: TGTGCCAGCAGTCTACAGAGAATCCAGCCCCAGCATTTT.

This clonotype was counted at least ten times. The genes are TRBV20-1 and TRBJ2-3, with D unresolved. The CDR3 is made up of 16 amino acids. The germline V gene encodes CDR1 DFQATT and CDR2 SNEGSKA (reference sequence). Trimming stripped 4 bases from V and 3 bases from J, with 20 bases between. The CDR3 loop reads CSATPMGFGGTDTQYF. DNA for the CDR3: TGCAGTGCTACCCCAATGGGGTTCGGTGGAACAGATACGCAGTATTTT.

This clonotype has at least ten counts. This sequence joins TRBV6-2 or TRBV6-3 and TRBJ2-7; D could derive from TRBD1 or TRBD2 (5 bases each). Trimming removed 6 bases from V and 1 base from J, with 16 bases in between. Germline V gene lookup returns CDR1 MNHEY and CDR2 SVGEGT. The CDR3 is 15 residues long. The CDR3 coding sequence is TGTGCCAGCAGGAGGGGCCAGACTGTATCCTACGAGCAGTACTTC. This codes for CASRRGQTVSYEQYF.